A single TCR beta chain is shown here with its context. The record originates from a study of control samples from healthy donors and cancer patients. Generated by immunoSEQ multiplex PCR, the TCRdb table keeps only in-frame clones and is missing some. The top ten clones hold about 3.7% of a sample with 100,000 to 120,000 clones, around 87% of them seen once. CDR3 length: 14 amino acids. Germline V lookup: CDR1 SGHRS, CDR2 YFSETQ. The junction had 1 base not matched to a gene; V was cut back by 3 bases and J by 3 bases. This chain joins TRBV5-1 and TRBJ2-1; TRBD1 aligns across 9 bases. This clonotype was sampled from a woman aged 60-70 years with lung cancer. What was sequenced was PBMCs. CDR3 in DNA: TGCGCCAGCAGCTCGGGACAGGGCTACAATGAGCAGTTCTTC. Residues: CASSSGQGYNEQFF.